The TCR beta chain under discussion was sequenced for a study of T-cell reconstitution after alpha-beta-depleted transplantation in children. CDR1 is KGHSH, CDR2 LQKENI, per germline. The CDR3 has 17 amino acids. V was cut by 6 bases and J by 4 bases, with 21 bases left in between. By share, this clonotype ranks as medium-sized. Unique molecular identifiers were incorporated when the TCRbeta library was constructed. TCRdb analysed the PCR reads with MiXCR anew, one entry per CDR3 protein. The repertoire includes about 24,000 distinct CDR3 sequences, approximately 10% of them detected once, and 20% to 25% sits in the top ten.

Material: PBMCs from the stem cell graft donor, obtained from the stem cell graft. The sequence was obtained from a human donor who donated a stem cell graft to a child with chronic granulomatous disease. This chain joins TRBV18 and TRBJ2-2, with D perhaps matching TRBD2 (6 bases). CDR3 coding DNA: TGTGCCAGCTCCGGACTACCCCTAGTCGTGGGCACCGGGGAGCTGTTTTTT. Translation: CASSGLPLVVGTGELFF.